A selection of T cell receptor beta chains follows, all from one sample in a study of blood T cell repertoires in COVID-19. Clones were read by immunoSEQ multiplex PCR, and TCRdb kept only the in-frame ones, dropping some. The sample records under 80,000 clones, 70% to 80% being singletons. Sequences were obtained from peripheral blood. The receptors originated from a human donor in a cohort sampled during active COVID-19. Each CDR3 is given with its conserved first and last residue. Each record gives: J gene, clone size, V gene, D gene, CDR3 DNA, CDR3 protein. A D gene is named only where the DNA matches it firmly. Clone sizes are given selectively: once, few, many, or a class where the clone is expanded.

TRBJ2-2,-,TRBV7-2,-,TGTGCCAGCAGCTTTTCGGGAGTGGGCACCGGGGAGCTGTTTTTT,CASSFSGVGTGELFF
TRBJ1-4,once,TRBV18,TRBD1,TGTGCCAGCTCACCGCGACAGGGTCCTAATGAAAAACTGTTTTTT,CASSPRQGPNEKLFF
TRBJ2-1,few,TRBV30,TRBD2,TGTGCCTGGAGCGGACTAGTTAATGAGCAGTTCTTC,CAWSGLVNEQFF
TRBJ1-2,-,TRBV6-2/TRBV6-3,-,TGTGCCAGCAGTTACTCGGGGGGAAAAGGCTACACCTTC,CASSYSGGKGYTF
TRBJ1-2,-,TRBV4-3,-,TGCGCCAGCAGCCAAGTGCAGGGCTTTTCTGTTGGCTACACCTTC,CASSQVQGFSVGYTF
TRBJ1-1,-,TRBV2,-,TGTGCCAGCAGTACCAGCTGGGGCCTGGGCGCTTTCTTT,CASSTSWGLGAFF
TRBJ1-1,-,TRBV7-6,-,TGTGCCAGCAGCAAATATCAGGGGAGTCCTGAAGCTTTCTTT,CASSKYQGSPEAFF
TRBJ2-1,-,TRBV7-9,-,TGTGCCAGCAGCCGCCTCTCGGGGGATGAGCAGTTCTTC,CASSRLSGDEQFF
TRBJ1-2,-,TRBV3-1/TRBV3-2,-,TGTGCCACCCTGGGCCTTAAGGACAGTGCCTTCTATGGCTACACCTTC,CATLGLKDSAFYGYTF
TRBJ2-1,-,TRBV7-9,-,TGTGCCAGCAGCGGAAGGGGGAGCTCCTACAATGAGCAGTTCTTC,CASSGRGSSYNEQFF
TRBJ1-2,-,TRBV12-3/TRBV12-4,-,TGTGCCAGCAGCTCCCTGGGTCTAGACGGCTACACCTTC,CASSSLGLDGYTF
TRBJ2-3,-,TRBV7-3,TRBD2,TGTGCCAGCAGCTTAGAAAGGTCTAGCGGGGATCATACGCAGTATTTT,CASSLERSSGDHTQYF
TRBJ2-1,few,TRBV7-2,-,TGTGCCAGCAGCTTAGCTTGGAGCAATGAGCAGTTCTTC,CASSLAWSNEQFF
TRBJ1-1,few,TRBV6-6,TRBD1,TGTGCCAGCAGGGAAACCCAAAGGGACAGATATGAAGCTTTCTTT,CASRETQRDRYEAFF
TRBJ1-5,-,TRBV19,-,TGTGCCTCGATTGCAGGGTCGAGCAATCAGCCCCAGCATTTT,CASIAGSSNQPQHF
TRBJ1-3,-,TRBV3-1/TRBV3-2,-,TGTGCCAGCAGCCAATGGGGGCGCGAATCTGGAAACACCATATATTTT,CASSQWGRESGNTIYF
TRBJ1-4,-,TRBV6-2/TRBV6-3,-,TGTGCCAGCACCCCCGGGAATGAAAAACTGTTTTTT,CASTPGNEKLFF
TRBJ1-3,-,TRBV11-2,TRBD1,TGTGCCAGCAGCCTGGACAGGGCTGGAAACACCATATATTTT,CASSLDRAGNTIYF
TRBJ1-6,few,TRBV7-2,-,TGTGCCAGCAGCTTAGGAGGTTTCGCAGGGGTTATTAATTCACCCCTCCACTTT,CASSLGGFAGVINSPLHF
TRBJ1-2,-,TRBV3-1/TRBV3-2,-,TGTGCCAGCAGCCGATCAGGGGCGTCTAACTATGGCTACACCTTC,CASSRSGASNYGYTF
TRBJ2-1,-,TRBV18,TRBD2,TGTGCCAGCTCACCATTTGGTGGGAGCGGGAGTAATAATGAGCAGTTCTTC,CASSPFGGSGSNNEQFF
TRBJ2-1,few,TRBV2,-,TGTGCCAGCAGTGCCCCGGGACACGGTTTAGGCAATGAGCAGTTCTTC,CASSAPGHGLGNEQFF
TRBJ2-5,-,TRBV11-2,-,TGTGCCAGCAGCTTACCCCTCGGGGAGACCCAGTACTTC,CASSLPLGETQYF
TRBJ1-4,-,TRBV10-2,-,TGCGCCAGCAGTGATAACTCCGAGCGTGAAAAACTGTTTTTT,CASSDNSEREKLFF
TRBJ1-1,few,TRBV7-9,-,TGTGCCAGCAGCATCCTGTTGAACACTGAAGCTTTCTTT,CASSILLNTEAFF
TRBJ2-1,-,TRBV6-5,TRBD2,TGTGCCAGCAGACTAGCGGGAAACTCCTACAATGAGCAGTTCTTC,CASRLAGNSYNEQFF
TRBJ1-2,-,TRBV7-2,TRBD1,TGTGCCAGCAGCTTAGAAGGGCTGTCGACAGGGGGCTATGGCTACACCTTC,CASSLEGLSTGGYGYTF
TRBJ1-1,-,TRBV28,TRBD1,TGTGCCAGCAGTCCCCCGGGACAGGGGACCACTGAAGCTTTCTTT,CASSPPGQGTTEAFF
TRBJ1-5,-,TRBV5-1,-,TGCGCCAGCAGCTTGGACGACGGGTACAATCAGCCCCAGCATTTT,CASSLDDGYNQPQHF
TRBJ2-3,-,TRBV2,TRBD2,TGTGCCAGCAGGGCCTGGGGGCTAGCGGGAGGGCCCCTAGCAGATACGCAGTATTTT,CASRAWGLAGGPLADTQYF
TRBJ2-7,-,TRBV3-1/TRBV3-2,-,TGTGCCAGCAGCCAAGGCGACGAGCAGTACTTC,CASSQGDEQYF
TRBJ1-1,-,TRBV5-1,TRBD1,TGCGCCAGCAGCTTGGGGGACAGGCTAGAGAGGGGCACTGAAGCTTTCTTT,CASSLGDRLERGTEAFF
TRBJ1-2,-,TRBV15,-,TGTGCCACCAGTGATCCCGGCAGAGGGACATCGGGCTACACCTTC,CATSDPGRGTSGYTF
TRBJ2-5,-,TRBV5-1,TRBD2,TGCGCCAGCAGCTTGGGACTAGCGGCCCTAGAGACCCAGTACTTC,CASSLGLAALETQYF
TRBJ2-2,-,TRBV7-6,TRBD2,TGTGCCAGCAGCTTACCCGGACTAGCGGGGGCCACCGGGGAGCTGTTTTTT,CASSLPGLAGATGELFF
TRBJ2-2,-,TRBV6-6,-,TGTGCCAGCAGTTTTGTCACGAACACCGGGGAGCTGTTTTTT,CASSFVTNTGELFF
TRBJ2-3,-,TRBV18,TRBD1,TGTGCCAGCTCACCGGGACAGGTGCTCACAGATACGCAGTATTTT,CASSPGQVLTDTQYF
TRBJ1-4,-,TRBV19,TRBD1,TGTGCCAGTAGTATAAAAAGGGGGCGAAATAATGAAAAACTGTTTTTT,CASSIKRGRNNEKLFF
TRBJ1-5,-,TRBV15,-,TGTGCCACCAGTGTTGGGACTGGCAATCAGCCCCAGCATTTT,CATSVGTGNQPQHF
TRBJ2-1,-,TRBV7-3,-,TGTGCCAGCAGCTTCGACCGAGGTGGAAATGAGCAGTTCTTC,CASSFDRGGNEQFF
TRBJ1-2,-,TRBV27,-,TGTGCCAGCAGTTTAAGTAGTTCAGGGTCCGGGGGCTACACCTTC,CASSLSSSGSGGYTF